The sample holds many counts of the clone carrying this T cell receptor (beta chain). The antigen is not known. The CDR3 has 14 amino acids. Per the germline V gene, CDR1 is SGHAT and CDR2 is FQNNGV. With 0 bases removed from V and 1 base from J, the gap between germline ends came to 6 bases. TCRdb fed the 5' RACE reads into MiXCR, producing one record per CDR3 protein. The profile shows 450,000 to 650,000 distinct CDR3 sequences, around 20% of them singletons. The data are from a study of T-cell memory formation after mild COVID-19. Study findings and constraints: SARS-CoV-2 specificity was not confirmed for second-wave clones peaking on day 37. Several responding clones turned up in pre-infection memory, indicating that cross-reactive memory may have taken part.

This rearrangement joins TRBV11-2 to TRBJ1-1; unclear D gene. Sequences were obtained from PBMCs or a T cell subset sorted from them (not recorded which). This clonotype originated in an adult woman who had mild COVID-19 (a few samples of this study predate the infection). Cell type and time point are not known. For the CDR3, the DNA is TGTGCCAGCAGCTTAGACCCAGGGAACACTGAAGCTTTCTTT. It specifies CASSLDPGNTEAFF.